The 7 T cell receptor beta chains in this list originate from one sample, sequenced in a study of T cell repertoires in cytomegalovirus infection. TCRdb called the reads again in MiXCR, with one record for every CDR3 protein. The data show fewer than 300,000 distinct CDR3 sequences, more than 20% seen once. Sequenced: PBMCs. Source of these receptors: a human donor in good health (CMV status not recorded). Some clones in this sample may be carry-over from other donors' samples.

Many counts were recorded for this clonotype. The V call is TRBV14, the J call TRBJ1-1, with D unresolved. Deletions cut 0 bases from V and 10 bases from J, with 12 bases between. The CDR3 is made up of 13 amino acids. Germline V gene lookup returns CDR1 SGHDN and CDR2 FVKESK. CDR3 in amino acids: CASSQDLARSAFF. DNA of the CDR3: TGTGCCAGCAGCCAAGATTTGGCCCGGTCAGCTTTCTTT.

This clonotype was detected ten times or more. This chain links TRBV2 with TRBJ2-5, with D perhaps assigned TRBD1 or TRBD2 (5 bases each). Per germline, CDR1 SNHLY and CDR2 FYNNEI. Trimming stripped 6 bases from V and 0 bases from J, with 5 bases between. CDR3 length equals 12 residues. The CDR3 reads CASRGDQETQYF. The CDR3 coding sequence is TGTGCCAGCAGGGGGGACCAAGAGACCCAGTACTTC.

J is TRBJ1-1 and V is TRBV5-1; the D gene is possibly TRBD1 (6 bases). CDR3 length: 16 amino acids. Germline CDR1 and CDR2: SGHRS and YFSETQ. Trimming took off 5 bases at V and 1 base at J, with 18 bases between the two ends. The CDR3 nucleotides are TGCGCCAGCAGTAGTACTCCCACAGGGCAGAACACTGAAGCTTTCTTT. Amino acids: CASSSTPTGQNTEAFF.

The chain employs TRBV28 and TRBJ2-6; D possibly corresponds to TRBD2 (5 bases). V was shortened by 4 bases and J by 0 bases, with 10 bases between the two germline ends. Germline V gene sequence: CDR1 MDHEN, CDR2 SYDVKM. The CDR3 has 16 amino acids. The CDR3 sequence: CASSSVGNSGANVLTF. The CDR3 coding sequence is TGTGCCAGCAGTTCGGTCGGGAACTCTGGGGCCAACGTCCTGACTTTC.

This clonotype was counted only a few times. V usage is TRBV20-1 and J usage is TRBJ2-3; TRBD2 aligns across 7 bases. J gave up 1 base and V 1 base, and 8 bases lay outside the gene matches. This CDR3 region has 16 residues. Germline CDR1 and CDR2: DFQATT and SNEGSKA (reference sequence). Written as DNA, the CDR3 is TGCAGTGCTAGAGGGGGGGGGTACTGGGGCACAGATACGCAGTATTTT. Translating it yields CSARGGGYWGTDTQYF.

This chain connects TRBV11-3 to TRBJ2-3; weak D call: TRBD1 (5 bases). In germline, CDR1 is SGHNT, CDR2 YENEEA. The V end was cut by 1 base, the J end by 3 bases, with 5 bases between. The CDR3 extends over 13 amino acids. CDR3 residues: CASSLGQTDTQYF. CDR3 sequence (DNA): TGTGCCAGCAGCTTAGGACAGACAGATACGCAGTATTTT.

Only one count was recorded for this clonotype. This chain connects TRBV4-2 to TRBJ2-1; 10 nucleotides agree with TRBD2. The CDR3 totals 16 residues. Germline CDR1 LGHNA, CDR2 YNFKEQ. The ends lost 4 bases at V and 8 bases at J; junction bases unmatched: 11. CDR3 nucleotides: TGTGCCAGCAGCCCCTTCGGTAGCGGGGGGTTCGATGAGCAGTTCTTC. Residues: CASSPFGSGGFDEQFF.